Sequencing of this T cell receptor (beta chain) was carried out in a study of blood T cells in healthy people across ages. Donors each provided about 9.5 milliliters of peripheral blood. CDR1 and CDR2 (germline): SNHLY, FYNNEI. With 7 bases clipped from V and 0 bases from J, the junction kept 4 bases outside the gene matches. The CDR3 is 15 residues long. This clonotype was counted between two and nine times. A sample-barcoded 5' primer and a J-beta primer mix were used in a second PCR of roughly 6 to 11 cycles. TCRdb reprocessed the 5' RACE reads with MiXCR, giving one entry per CDR3 protein. The sample lists around 1,900,000 distinct CDR3 sequences, about 39% occurring once.

The chain couples TRBV2 to TRBJ2-7; 12 positions agree with TRBD1. This receptor was obtained from a human donor in good health. Sample: blood. For the CDR3, the DNA is TGTGCCAGCATTCCGGGACAGGGGGCCTCCTACGAGCAGTACTTC. Translating gives CASIPGQGASYEQYF.